This section outlines one T cell receptor beta chain sequence together with its context. Cells sorted as Tregs were CD4+, CD25+ and CD127-/low. MiXCR, run by TCRdb on the 5' RACE reads, gives a single entry per CDR3 protein. There are approximately 12,000 distinct CDR3 sequences in the sample; roughly half occur only once, and 12% lies in the top ten. The germline V and J ends were trimmed by 6 bases and 6 bases, with 12 bases remaining between them. Germline V CDR1 and CDR2: DFQATT, SNEGSKA (reference sequence). There are 12 residues in the CDR3. The TCR sequence derives from a female donor with breast cancer. The chain couples TRBV20-1 to TRBJ2-1, with D uncertain. Material for sequencing was tumor-infiltrating Tregs sorted from the breast tumor. Here the CDR3 DNA reads TGCAGTGCGACGGACCCCTGCAATGAGCAGTTCTTC. Amino acids: CSATDPCNEQFF.